Here is one T cell receptor (beta chain) with its context. The antigen is unknown. One entry per CDR3 protein results from TCRdb running MiXCR on the 5' RACE reads. Of around 280,000 distinct CDR3 sequences in the sample, approximately 8% were seen once. The sample originates from a study of identical twins. Study observations and caveats: A lower insertion count was a feature of abundant cord blood beta clonotypes, with no such feature in memory repertoires. The degree of excess twin sharing was weaker in beta out-of-frame sequences. Out-of-frame alpha sequences that twins shared showed excess low generation probability.

Among all donors, each was a healthy Caucasian. The same data also contributed to another study, on yellow fever vaccine responses in identical twins.

Sample: memory (CD45RO+) T cells sorted from blood. The origin of this receptor is a woman between 18 and 30 years old in good health.

The CDR3 spells CASKKNGAGEETQYF. CDR3 bases: TGCGCCAGCAAGAAGAATGGGGCAGGGGAAGAGACCCAGTACTTC. The chain carries TRBV10-2 and TRBJ2-5, with D maybe TRBD1 (6 bases). Germline V gene data show CDR1 as WSHSY and CDR2 as SAAADI. The CDR3 loop spans 15 amino acids. V lost 7 bases to trimming and J lost 3 bases, with 18 bases between them.